Listed here are 16 T cell receptor beta chains from one sample, sequenced in a study of human T cells and chemical hapten exposure. One entry per CDR3 protein results from TCRdb running MiXCR on the RACE reads. The sample includes roughly 84,000 distinct CDR3 sequences, 11% of them seen just once. The time point denotes: patch test 3, about 24 weeks after DPC sensitization. Treatment: therapeutic diphenylcyclopropenone sensitization with weekly scalp DPC. The sequences come from whole blood, collected in connection with sensitization to the hapten diphenylcyclopropenone (DPC). The receptors stem from a woman in her 50s with alopecia areata. Some clones in this sample may be carry-over from other donors' samples.

V and J are TRBV9 and TRBJ2-2; no reliable D call. Deletions cut 4 bases from V and 0 bases from J, with 7 bases between. This CDR3 has 14 residues. In germline, CDR1 is SGDLS, CDR2 YYNGEE. This chain's CDR3 is CASSPGANTGELFF. The CDR3 DNA follows: TGTGCCAGCAGCCCCGGAGCGAACACCGGGGAGCTGTTTTTT. The entire variable domain, with the rest obtained from reference TRBV9 and TRBJ2-2, is as follows: DSGVTQTPKHLITATGQRVTLRCSPRSGDLSVYWYQQSLDQGLQFLIQYYNGEERAKGNILERFSAQQFPDLHSELNLSSLELGDSALYFCASSPGANTGELFFGEGSRLTVL.

The sample holds many counts of this clonotype. The gene calls are TRBV7-2 and TRBJ2-2; 9 bases are shared with TRBD1. V shed 5 bases, J shed 3 bases, and the junction held 7 bases outside the gene matches. From germline, CDR1 is SGHTA and CDR2 FQGNSA. CDR3 length: 16 amino acids. CDR3 DNA: TGTGCCAGCAGCCTTCACAGGGGGCGCGACACCGGGGAGCTGTTTTTT. This gives the protein CASSLHRGRDTGELFF.

V and J are TRBV6-5 and TRBJ2-3, with D possibly TRBD2 on 6 matching bases. This CDR3 has 15 amino acids. The germline V gene has CDR1 MNHEY and CDR2 SVGAGI. Trimming cost V 0 bases and J 6 bases, with 13 bases left between them. The CDR3 protein is CASSYSRVGGDTQYF. DNA of the CDR3: TGTGCCAGCAGTTACTCCCGCGTAGGAGGGGATACGCAGTATTTT.

The table lists this clonotype with many counts. The rearrangement uses TRBV29-1 and TRBJ2-1, with D maybe TRBD1 (6 bases). V lost 1 base, J lost 8 bases, and 9 bases lay in between. The CDR3 contains 12 residues. Germline V gene lookup returns CDR1 SQVTM and CDR2 ANQGSEA. The CDR3 nucleotides read TGCAGCGTTGAAGCAGGGGTCGATGAGCAGTTCTTC. It is translated as CSVEAGVDEQFF.

This clonotype was seen ten or more times. The rearrangement uses TRBV7-2 and TRBJ2-5, with 10 positions matching TRBD1. The germline V gene has CDR1 SGHTA and CDR2 FQGNSA. The CDR3 is 15 amino acids. V trimming: 3 bases; J trimming: 5 bases; junction bases outside the gene matches: 6. This CDR3 is CASSLTGGASETQYF. Here the CDR3 DNA reads TGTGCCAGCAGCTTGACAGGGGGCGCTTCGGAGACCCAGTACTTC.

This clonotype came up many times. The CDR3 spells CASSGGHEQYF. The CDR3 coding sequence is TGTGCCAGCTCAGGGGGCCACGAGCAGTACTTC. This chain uses TRBV27 with TRBJ2-7; 8 bases are shared with TRBD1. V lost 8 bases, J lost 5 bases, and 2 bases stayed unmatched. The length of the CDR3 is 11 residues. Germline V gene lookup returns CDR1 MNHEY and CDR2 SMNVEV (reference sequence).

This clonotype was detected only a few times. The chain joins TRBV20-1 to TRBJ2-5, with D hard to call. Germline V gives CDR1 DFQATT, CDR2 SNEGSKA (reference sequence). The CDR3 length is 15 residues. The ends were cut back, 5 bases at V and 4 bases at J, with 20 bases in the middle. The chain's CDR3 is CSAGNALHPLETQYF. CDR3 sequence (DNA): TGCAGTGCTGGAAACGCTCTTCATCCCCTAGAGACCCAGTACTTC.

This clonotype was counted many times. This chain's CDR3 is CATRDGGAGNTEAFF. The CDR3 DNA is TGTGCCACCAGAGACGGGGGCGCCGGGAACACTGAAGCTTTCTTT. The genes are TRBV24-1 and TRBJ1-1; possibly TRBD1 for D (6 bases). V gave up 7 bases and J gave up 1 base, with 15 bases separating them. Germline CDR1 is KGHDR and CDR2 is SFDVKD. This CDR3 region has 15 residues.

This clonotype was detected ten times or more. The J gene is TRBJ1-1, the V gene TRBV9; D ambiguous. V shed 1 base and J shed 6 bases, with 13 bases lying between them. Germline assignment: CDR1 SGDLS and CDR2 YYNGEE. The CDR3 length is 14 residues. CDR3 sequence: CASSVNGGSSEAFF. CDR3 nucleotide sequence: TGTGCCAGCAGCGTAAATGGTGGGAGTTCTGAAGCTTTCTTT.

This clonotype was detected many times. The V gene is TRBV11-2, the J gene TRBJ1-2; D unresolved. V lost 1 base, J lost 3 bases, and 12 bases lay in between. This CDR3 has 15 amino acids. The V gene's germline CDR1 is SGHAT and CDR2 FQNNGV. The CDR3 nucleotides read TGTGCCAGCAGCTTAGCGTCGAAAGCCTACTATGGCTACACCTTC. It is translated as CASSLASKAYYGYTF.

This clonotype turned up a few times. The rearrangement uses TRBV12-3 or TRBV12-4 and TRBJ2-1; D possibly corresponds to TRBD2 (6 bases). The ends were cut back, 4 bases at V and 4 bases at J, with 8 bases in the middle. This CDR3 has 13 residues. CDR3 nucleotide sequence: TGTGCCAGCAGTTGGGGAGGATACAATGAGCAGTTCTTC. This gives the protein CASSWGGYNEQFF.

The DNA for the CDR3 is TGTGCCAGCAGCCCCACAGGGGACTCTGGAAACACCATATATTTT. Its translation is CASSPTGDSGNTIYF. The chain recombines TRBV7-2 with TRBJ1-3; TRBD1 matches 7 bases. V lost 5 bases and J lost 0; bases outside the gene matches: 4. Germline CDR1 reads SGHTA; CDR2 reads FQGNSA. This CDR3 contains 15 residues.

The chain combines TRBV29-1 with TRBJ2-5; 8 bases agree with TRBD2. The V gene end was trimmed by 6 bases and the J gene end by 7 bases; junction bases not matched to a gene: 19. The CDR3 runs 16 residues. Germline CDR1 is SQVTM and CDR2 is ANQGSEA. The CDR3 sequence: CSVATSVQTLPGTQYF. CDR3 DNA: TGCAGCGTAGCGACTAGCGTCCAGACCCTTCCAGGGACCCAGTACTTC. The whole variable domain, filled in from reference TRBV29-1 and TRBJ2-5, reads SAVISQKPSRDICQRGTSLTIQCQVDSQVTMMFWYRQQPGQSLTLIATANQGSEATYESGFVIDKFPISRPNLTFSTLTVSNMSPEDSSIYLCSVATSVQTLPGTQYFGPGTRLLVL.

The chain employs TRBV4-3 and TRBJ2-1; 8 bases map to TRBD2. Losses at the gene ends were 0 bases for V and 9 bases for J; bases not matched to a gene: 7. The germline gives CDR1 LGHNA, CDR2 YSLEER. CDR3 length equals 15 residues. The CDR3 sequence: CASSQDSGKGGEQFF. CDR3 in DNA: TGCGCCAGCAGCCAAGATAGCGGGAAAGGGGGTGAGCAGTTCTTC.

This chain joins TRBV6-5 and TRBJ2-1; the match to TRBD2 covers 9 bases. Germline V CDR1 and CDR2: MNHEY, SVGAGI. This CDR3 comprises 15 residues. After removal of 1 base from V and 5 bases from J, the junction contained 3 bases not matched to a gene. CDR3 loop: CASSYWASGNNEQFF. The CDR3 DNA reads as TGTGCCAGCAGTTACTGGGCTAGCGGGAACAATGAGCAGTTCTTC.

This clonotype was counted at least ten times. V usage is TRBV6-1 and J usage is TRBJ2-7; D might be TRBD2 (6 bases). Trimming left V 4 bases short and J 5 bases short, with 6 bases between. Germline V gene lookup returns CDR1 MNHNS and CDR2 SASEGT. This CDR3 region has 11 residues. Here the CDR3 reads CASSGRDEQYF. CDR3 DNA sequence: TGTGCCAGCAGTGGGAGGGACGAGCAGTACTTC.